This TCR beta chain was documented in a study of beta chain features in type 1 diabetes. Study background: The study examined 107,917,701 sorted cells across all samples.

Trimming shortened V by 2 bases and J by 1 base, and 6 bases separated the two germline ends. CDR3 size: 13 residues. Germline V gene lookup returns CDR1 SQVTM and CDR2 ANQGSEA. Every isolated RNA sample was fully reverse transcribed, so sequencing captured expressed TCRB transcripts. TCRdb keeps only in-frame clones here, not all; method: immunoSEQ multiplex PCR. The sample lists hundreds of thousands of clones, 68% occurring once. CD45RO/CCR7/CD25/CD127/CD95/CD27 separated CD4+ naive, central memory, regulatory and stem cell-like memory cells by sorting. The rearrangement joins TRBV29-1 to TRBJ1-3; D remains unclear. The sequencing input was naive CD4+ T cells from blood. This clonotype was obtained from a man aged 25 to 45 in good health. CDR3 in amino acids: CSVENSSGNTIYF. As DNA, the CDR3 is TGCAGCGTTGAAAACTCATCTGGAAACACCATATATTTT.